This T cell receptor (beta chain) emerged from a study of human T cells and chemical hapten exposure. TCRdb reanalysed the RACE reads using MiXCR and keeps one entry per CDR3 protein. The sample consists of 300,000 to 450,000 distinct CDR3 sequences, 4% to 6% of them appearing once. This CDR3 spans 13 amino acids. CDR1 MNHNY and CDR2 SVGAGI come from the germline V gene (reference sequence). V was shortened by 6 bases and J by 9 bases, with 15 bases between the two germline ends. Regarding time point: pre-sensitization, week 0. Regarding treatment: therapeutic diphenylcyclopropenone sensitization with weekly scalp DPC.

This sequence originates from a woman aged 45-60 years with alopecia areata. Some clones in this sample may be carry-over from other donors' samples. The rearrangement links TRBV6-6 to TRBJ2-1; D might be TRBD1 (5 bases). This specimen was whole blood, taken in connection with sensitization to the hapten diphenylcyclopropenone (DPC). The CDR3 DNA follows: TGTGCCAGCAGCAGGGCCGTCAACAGTGAGCAGTTCTTC. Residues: CASSRAVNSEQFF.